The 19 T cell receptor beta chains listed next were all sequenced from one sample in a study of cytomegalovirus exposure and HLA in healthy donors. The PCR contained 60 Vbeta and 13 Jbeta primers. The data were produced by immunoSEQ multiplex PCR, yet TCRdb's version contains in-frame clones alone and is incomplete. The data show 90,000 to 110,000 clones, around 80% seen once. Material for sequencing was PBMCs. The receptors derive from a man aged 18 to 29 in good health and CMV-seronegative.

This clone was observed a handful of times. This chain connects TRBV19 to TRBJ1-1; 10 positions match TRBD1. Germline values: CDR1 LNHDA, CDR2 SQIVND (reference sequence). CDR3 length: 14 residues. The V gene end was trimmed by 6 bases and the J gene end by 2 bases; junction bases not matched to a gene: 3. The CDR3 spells CASRRDRGNTEAFF. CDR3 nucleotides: TGTGCCAGTAGGAGGGACAGGGGAAACACTGAAGCTTTCTTT.

CDR3 sequence: CASSIAGARGEQFF. The CDR3 DNA reads TGCGCCAGCAGCATAGCGGGAGCCAGAGGTGAGCAGTTCTTC. The rearrangement links TRBV10-2 to TRBJ2-1; 9 nucleotides line up with TRBD2. Germline loops: CDR1 WSHSY, CDR2 SAAADI. This CDR3 is 14 amino acids long. The V and J ends lost 6 bases and 9 bases, in that order; junction bases with no gene match: 9.

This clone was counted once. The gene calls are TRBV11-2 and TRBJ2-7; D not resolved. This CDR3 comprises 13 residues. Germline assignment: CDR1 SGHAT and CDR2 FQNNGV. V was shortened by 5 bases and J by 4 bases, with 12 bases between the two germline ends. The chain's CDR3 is CASSAGTAYEQYF. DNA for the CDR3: TGTGCCAGCAGCGCCGGAACAGCTTACGAGCAGTACTTC. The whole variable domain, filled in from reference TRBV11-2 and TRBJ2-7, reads EAGVAQSPRYKIIEKRQSVAFWCNPISGHATLYWYQQILGQGPKLLIQFQNNGVVDDSQLPKDRFSAERLKGVDSTLKIQPAKLEDSAVYLCASSAGTAYEQYFGPGTRLTVT.

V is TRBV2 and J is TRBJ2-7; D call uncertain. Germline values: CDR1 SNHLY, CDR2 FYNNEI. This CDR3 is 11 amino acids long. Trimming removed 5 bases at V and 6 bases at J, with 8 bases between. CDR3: CASSPRREQYF. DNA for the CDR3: TGTGCCAGCAGTCCTAGGCGCGAGCAGTACTTC.

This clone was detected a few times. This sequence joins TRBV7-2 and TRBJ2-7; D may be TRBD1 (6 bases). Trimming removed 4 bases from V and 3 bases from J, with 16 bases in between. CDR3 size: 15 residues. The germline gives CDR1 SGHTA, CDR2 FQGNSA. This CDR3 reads CASSSTGQPFYEQYF. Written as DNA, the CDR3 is TGTGCCAGCAGCTCGACAGGCCAGCCCTTCTACGAGCAGTACTTC.

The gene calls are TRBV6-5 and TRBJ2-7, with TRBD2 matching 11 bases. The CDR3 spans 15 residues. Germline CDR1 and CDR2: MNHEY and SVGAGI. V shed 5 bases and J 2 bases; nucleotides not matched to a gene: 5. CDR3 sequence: CASSQLAGATYEQYF. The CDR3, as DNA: TGTGCCAGCAGTCAACTAGCGGGAGCAACCTACGAGCAGTACTTC.

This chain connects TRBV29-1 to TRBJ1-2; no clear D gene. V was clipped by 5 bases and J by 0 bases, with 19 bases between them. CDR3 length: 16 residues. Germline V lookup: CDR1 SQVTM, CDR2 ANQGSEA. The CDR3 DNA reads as TGCAGCGTTTCCGGGTCATCTATTTATCCTAACTATGGCTACACCTTC. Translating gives CSVSGSSIYPNYGYTF.

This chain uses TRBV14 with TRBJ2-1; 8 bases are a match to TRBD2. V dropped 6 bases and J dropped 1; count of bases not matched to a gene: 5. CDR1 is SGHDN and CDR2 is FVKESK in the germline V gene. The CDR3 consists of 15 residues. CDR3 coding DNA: TGTGCCAGCAGGGACGGCGGGAGGTCCTACAATGAGCAGTTCTTC. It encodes CASRDGGRSYNEQFF.

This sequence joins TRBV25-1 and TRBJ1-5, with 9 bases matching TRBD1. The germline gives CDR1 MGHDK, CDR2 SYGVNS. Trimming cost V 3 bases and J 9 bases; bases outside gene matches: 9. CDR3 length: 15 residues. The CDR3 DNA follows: TGTGCCAGCAGTGAGGGGACAGGGCCGAATATGCCCCAGCATTTT. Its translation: CASSEGTGPNMPQHF.

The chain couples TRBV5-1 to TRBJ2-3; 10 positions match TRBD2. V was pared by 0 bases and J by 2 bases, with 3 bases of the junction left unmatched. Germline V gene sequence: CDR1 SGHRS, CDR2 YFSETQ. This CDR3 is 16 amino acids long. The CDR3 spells CASSLGTSGLTDTQYF. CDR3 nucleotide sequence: TGCGCCAGCAGCTTGGGGACTAGCGGACTCACAGATACGCAGTATTTT.

In nucleotides, the CDR3 is TGCGCCAGCCAATCCGGGAACACTGAAGCTTTCTTT. Protein product: CASQSGNTEAFF. The chain has TRBV5-1 and TRBJ1-1; D not certain. This CDR3 region has 12 residues. Germline-derived CDR1 and CDR2 are SGHRS and YFSETQ. Trimming removed 7 bases from V and 1 base from J, with 8 bases in between.

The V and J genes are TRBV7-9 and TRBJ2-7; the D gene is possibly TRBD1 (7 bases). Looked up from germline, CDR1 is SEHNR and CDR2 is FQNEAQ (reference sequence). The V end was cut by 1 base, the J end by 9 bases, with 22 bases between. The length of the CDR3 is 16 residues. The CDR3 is CASSLGMGPRGVGQYF. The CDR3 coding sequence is TGTGCCAGCAGCTTAGGAATGGGACCCAGGGGGGTCGGGCAGTACTTC.

The CDR3 coding sequence is TGTGCCAGCAGCTGGATGGGACTAGCGGTCAGGAAGGGGTACAATGAGCAGTTCTTC. Translation: CASSWMGLAVRKGYNEQFF. This chain uses TRBV11-2 with TRBJ2-1; 11 nucleotides agree with TRBD2. V was clipped by 4 bases and J by 4 bases; unmatched bases: 15. The CDR3 runs to 19 residues. CDR1 is SGHAT and CDR2 is FQNNGV in the germline V gene.

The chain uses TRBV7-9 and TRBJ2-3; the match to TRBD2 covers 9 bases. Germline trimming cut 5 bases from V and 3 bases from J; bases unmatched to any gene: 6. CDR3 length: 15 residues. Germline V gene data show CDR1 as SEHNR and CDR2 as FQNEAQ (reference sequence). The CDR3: CASSNSGRGTDTQYF. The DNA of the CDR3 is TGTGCCAGCAGCAATAGCGGGAGAGGGACAGATACGCAGTATTTT.

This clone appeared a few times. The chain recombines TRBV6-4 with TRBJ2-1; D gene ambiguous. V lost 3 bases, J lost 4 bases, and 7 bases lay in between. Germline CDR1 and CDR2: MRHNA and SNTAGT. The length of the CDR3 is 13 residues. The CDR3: CASSEEEYNEQFF. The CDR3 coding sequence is TGTGCCAGCAGTGAAGAAGAGTACAATGAGCAGTTCTTC.

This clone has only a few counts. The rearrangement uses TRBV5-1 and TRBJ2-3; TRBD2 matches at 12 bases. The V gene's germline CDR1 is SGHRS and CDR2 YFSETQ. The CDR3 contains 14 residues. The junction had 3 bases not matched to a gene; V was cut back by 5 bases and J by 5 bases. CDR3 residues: CASRPTSGGDTQYF. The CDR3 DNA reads TGCGCCAGCAGACCGACTAGCGGGGGAGATACGCAGTATTTT.

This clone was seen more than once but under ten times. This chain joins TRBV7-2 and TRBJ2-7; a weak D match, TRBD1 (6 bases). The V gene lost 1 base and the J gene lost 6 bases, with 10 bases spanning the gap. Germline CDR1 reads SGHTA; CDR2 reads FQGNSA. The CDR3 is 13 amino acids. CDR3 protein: CASSLDWGREQYF. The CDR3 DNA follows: TGTGCCAGCAGCTTAGACTGGGGGCGCGAGCAGTACTTC.

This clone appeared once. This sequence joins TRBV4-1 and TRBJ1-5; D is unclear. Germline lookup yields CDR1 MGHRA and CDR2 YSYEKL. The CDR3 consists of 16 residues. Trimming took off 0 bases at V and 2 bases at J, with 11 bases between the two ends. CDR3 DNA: TGCGCCAGCAGCCAAGATCTTGGCGGGGGCAATCAGCCCCAGCATTTT. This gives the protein CASSQDLGGGNQPQHF.

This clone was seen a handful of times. In DNA form, the CDR3 reads TGTGCCAGTAGTCCAACCGGGACAGAGACCTACGAGCAGTACTTC. Its translation is CASSPTGTETYEQYF. The chain is built from TRBV19 and TRBJ2-7; TRBD1 matches 7 bases. The germline V gene encodes CDR1 LNHDA and CDR2 SQIVND (reference sequence). V lost 5 bases, J lost 2 bases, and 9 bases stayed unmatched. The CDR3 is 15 amino acids.